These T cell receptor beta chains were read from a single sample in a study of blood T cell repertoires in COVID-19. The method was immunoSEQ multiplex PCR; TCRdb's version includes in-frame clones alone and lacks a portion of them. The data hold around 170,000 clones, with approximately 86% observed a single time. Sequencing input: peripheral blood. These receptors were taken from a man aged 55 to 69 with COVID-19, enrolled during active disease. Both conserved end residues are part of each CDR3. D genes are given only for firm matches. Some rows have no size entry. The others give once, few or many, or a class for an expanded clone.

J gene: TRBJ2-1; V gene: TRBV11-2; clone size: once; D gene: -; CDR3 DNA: TGTGCCAGCAGCTTAGGCTCCGGGGACTACAATGAGCAGTTCTTC; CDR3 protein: CASSLGSGDYNEQFF
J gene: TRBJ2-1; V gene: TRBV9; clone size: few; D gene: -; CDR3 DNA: TGTGCCAGCAGCGTAACAGGGAATGAGCAGTTCTTC; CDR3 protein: CASSVTGNEQFF
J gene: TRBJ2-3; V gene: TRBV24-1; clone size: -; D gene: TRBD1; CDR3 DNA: TGTGCCACCAGTGATCCGGGACAGGGGACAGATACGCAGTATTTT; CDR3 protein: CATSDPGQGTDTQYF
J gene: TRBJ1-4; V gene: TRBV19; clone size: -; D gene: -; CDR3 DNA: TGTGCCAGTAGTACTCGACAGCCTTCTAATGAAAAACTGTTTTTT; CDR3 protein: CASSTRQPSNEKLFF
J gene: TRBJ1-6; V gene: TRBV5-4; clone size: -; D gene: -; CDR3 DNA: TGTGCCAGCAGCTTACAGGGCATCATCTTTTCACCCCTCCACTTT; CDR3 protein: CASSLQGIIFSPLHF
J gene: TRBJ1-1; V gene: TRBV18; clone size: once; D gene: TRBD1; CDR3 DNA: TGTGCCAGCTCACCCGGGACAGGGAATGAAGCTTTCTTT; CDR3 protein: CASSPGTGNEAFF
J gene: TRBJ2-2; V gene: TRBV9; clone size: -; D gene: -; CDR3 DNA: TGTGCCAGCAGCGTAGTGAGTAGCGAGCTCACCGGGGAGCTGTTTTTT; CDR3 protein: CASSVVSSELTGELFF
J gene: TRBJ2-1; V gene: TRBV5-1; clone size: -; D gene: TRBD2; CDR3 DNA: TGCGCCAGCAGCCCTAGCGGCGGCTACAATGAGCAGTTCTTC; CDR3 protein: CASSPSGGYNEQFF
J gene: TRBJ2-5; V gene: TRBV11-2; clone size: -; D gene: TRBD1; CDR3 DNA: TGTGCCAGCAGCTTAGAGTGGACAGGGGGGGAGACCCAGTACTTC; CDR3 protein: CASSLEWTGGETQYF
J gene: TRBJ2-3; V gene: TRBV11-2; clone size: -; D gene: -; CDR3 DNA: TGTGCCAGCAGCCCCTATCTGGCGGGGTTAAGCACAGATACGCAGTATTTT; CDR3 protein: CASSPYLAGLSTDTQYF
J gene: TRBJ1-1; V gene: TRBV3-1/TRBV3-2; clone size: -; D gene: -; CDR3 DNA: TGTGCCAGCAGCCAAGAGCCCCGAACAGGGAGAGGGTTGGGCACTGAAGCTTTCTTT; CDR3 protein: CASSQEPRTGRGLGTEAFF
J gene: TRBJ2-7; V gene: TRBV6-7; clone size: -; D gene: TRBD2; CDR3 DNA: TGTGCCAGCAGTTACTTGGGAGGACTAGCGGGCCACGAGCAGTACTTC; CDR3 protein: CASSYLGGLAGHEQYF
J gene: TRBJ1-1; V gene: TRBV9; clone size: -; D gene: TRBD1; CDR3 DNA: TGTGCCAGCAGCGTAGACGACAGGGCGAACACTGAAGCTTTCTTT; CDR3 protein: CASSVDDRANTEAFF
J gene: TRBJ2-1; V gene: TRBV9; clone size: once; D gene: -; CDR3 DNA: TGTGCCAGCAGCGTACTTGGTAGGGGAATGTACAATGAGCAGTTCTTC; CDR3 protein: CASSVLGRGMYNEQFF
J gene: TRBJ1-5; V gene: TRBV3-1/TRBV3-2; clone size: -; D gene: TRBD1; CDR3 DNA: TGTGCCAGCAGCCAAACGACAGGGATAGGTCAGCCCCAGCATTTT; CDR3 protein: CASSQTTGIGQPQHF
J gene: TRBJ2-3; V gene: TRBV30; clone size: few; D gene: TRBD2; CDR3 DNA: TGTGCCTGGGCACTAGCGGGAAGCACAGATACGCAGTATTTT; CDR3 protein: CAWALAGSTDTQYF
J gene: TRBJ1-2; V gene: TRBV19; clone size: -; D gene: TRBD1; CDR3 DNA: TGTGCCAGTAGTGCCGGGACAGGGGGCGCGAACTATGGCTACACCTTC; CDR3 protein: CASSAGTGGANYGYTF
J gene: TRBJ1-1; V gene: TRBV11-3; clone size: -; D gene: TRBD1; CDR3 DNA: TGTGCCAGCAGCCTCGGGACAGGGGGTAAAGCTTTCTTT; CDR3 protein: CASSLGTGGKAFF
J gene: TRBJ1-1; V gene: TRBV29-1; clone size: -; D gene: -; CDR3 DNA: TGCAGCGTTGCGGGGACTATAGTTGATGAAGCTTTCTTT; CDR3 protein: CSVAGTIVDEAFF
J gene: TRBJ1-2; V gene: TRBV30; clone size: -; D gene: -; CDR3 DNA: TGTGCCTGGATATCGTACAGCGACTATAACTATGGCTACACCTTC; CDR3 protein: CAWISYSDYNYGYTF
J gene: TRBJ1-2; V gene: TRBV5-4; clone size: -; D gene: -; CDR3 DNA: TGTGCCAGCAGCTCTAAAACTGGGGGGGCCTATGGCTACACCTTC; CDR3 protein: CASSSKTGGAYGYTF
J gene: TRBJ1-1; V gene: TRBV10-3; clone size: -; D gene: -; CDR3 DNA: TGTGCCATCAGTCCTAAGAACACTGAAGCTTTCTTT; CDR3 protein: CAISPKNTEAFF
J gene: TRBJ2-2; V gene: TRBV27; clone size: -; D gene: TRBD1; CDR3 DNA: TGTGCCAGCAGAATCCGGGACAGAAATACCGGGGAGCTGTTTTTT; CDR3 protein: CASRIRDRNTGELFF
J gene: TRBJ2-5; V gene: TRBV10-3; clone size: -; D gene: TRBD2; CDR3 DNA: TGTGCCATCAGGGGAGCGGGAGGATTAGAGACCCAGTACTTC; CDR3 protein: CAIRGAGGLETQYF
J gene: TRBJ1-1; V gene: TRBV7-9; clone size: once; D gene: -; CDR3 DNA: TGTGCCAGCAGCTTAGCTGATGGGGCTTGGGCGAACACTGAAGCTTTCTTT; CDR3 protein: CASSLADGAWANTEAFF
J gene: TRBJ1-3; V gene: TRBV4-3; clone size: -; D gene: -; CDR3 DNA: TGCGCCAGCAGCCAAGATCCAGGGGTTGGAAACACCATATATTTT; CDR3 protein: CASSQDPGVGNTIYF
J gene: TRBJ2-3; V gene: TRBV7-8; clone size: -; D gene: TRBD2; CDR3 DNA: TGTGCCAGCAGCTCGGGAGGAGGGGTATATACGCAGTATTTT; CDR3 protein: CASSSGGGVYTQYF
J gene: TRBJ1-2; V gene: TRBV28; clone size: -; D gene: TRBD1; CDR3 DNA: TGTGCCAGCAGCAGACACGGACCAGGGGGCGGAAACTATGGCTACACCTTC; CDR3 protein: CASSRHGPGGGNYGYTF
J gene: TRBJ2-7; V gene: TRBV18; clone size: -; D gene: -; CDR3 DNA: TGTGCCAGCTCACCAACGAACCTGGGGGGCGAGCAGTACTTC; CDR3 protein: CASSPTNLGGEQYF
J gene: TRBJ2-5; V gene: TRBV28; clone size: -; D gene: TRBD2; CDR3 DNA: TGTGCCAGCAGTTCCAGCGGGGCGGGGGAGACCCAGTACTTC; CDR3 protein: CASSSSGAGETQYF
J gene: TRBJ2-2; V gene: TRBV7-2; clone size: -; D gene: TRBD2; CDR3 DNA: TGTGCCAGCAGCTTGACCCTAGCGGGAGGTGTCACCGGGGAGCTGTTTTTT; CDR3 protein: CASSLTLAGGVTGELFF
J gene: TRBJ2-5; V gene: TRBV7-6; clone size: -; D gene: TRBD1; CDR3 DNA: TGTGCCAGCAGCTTAGCCCCAGGGGGTGGCCAAGAGACCCAGTACTTC; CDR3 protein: CASSLAPGGGQETQYF
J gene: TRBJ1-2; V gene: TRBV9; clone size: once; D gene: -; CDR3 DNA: TGTGCCAGCAGCGTAGGGGCAGGGTCCTATGGCTACACCTTC; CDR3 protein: CASSVGAGSYGYTF